One sample yielded the 31 T cell receptor beta chains listed below, sequenced in a study of regulatory T cells after allogeneic stem cell transplantation. SMARTer RACE cDNA synthesis from RNA preceded amplification of the TCR beta CDR3 region. MiXCR was run by TCRdb on the 5' RACE reads, yielding one entry per CDR3 protein. The table lists fewer than 1,200 distinct CDR3 sequences, around 17% of them singletons. The sample in question was sorted CD4+ T cells from blood (whether regulatory or conventional is not recorded), obtained 30 days after allogeneic stem cell transplant. These receptors were collected from a human patient who had an allogeneic stem cell transplant, so the T cells may come from the graft donor.

This clonotype was observed a single time. This CDR3 fails to terminate in the conserved phenylalanine or tryptophan, so it likely reflects a read error. The rearrangement uses TRBV6-6 and TRBJ1-5; D might be TRBD1 (6 bases). The germline CDR1 and CDR2 sequences are MNHNY and SVGAGI (reference sequence). The CDR3 length is 16 residues. V gave up 4 bases and J gave up 6 bases, with 19 bases separating them. As DNA, the CDR3 is TGTGCCAGCAGTTTTATTGTCGGCAGGGGAGTTCAGCCCCAGCATCTT. This codes for CASSFIVGRGVQPQHL.

This clonotype is termed medium-sized. A clone one base away is much larger, so this may be a read error. The gene calls are TRBV20-1 and TRBJ2-3; 7 bases agree with TRBD2. Germline V gives CDR1 DFQATT, CDR2 SNEGSKA (reference sequence). The CDR3 has 14 residues. Unmatched junction bases numbered 7, after V lost 3 bases and J lost 4 bases. CDR3: CSASPSGPADTQYF. Written as DNA, the CDR3 is TGCAGTGCTAGTCCTAGCGGACCCGCAGATACGCAGTATTTT.

This clonotype is large within its sample. The J gene is TRBJ2-1, the V gene TRBV28; no definite D call. This CDR3 region has 14 residues. Germline CDR1 and CDR2: MDHEN and SYDVKM. With 3 bases removed from V and 2 bases from J, the gap between germline ends came to 8 bases. The CDR3, as DNA: TGTGCCAGCAGTTTCCGCGGTCCCTACAATGAGCAGTTCTTC. The encoded protein is CASSFRGPYNEQFF.

In its sample, this clonotype ranks as medium-sized. The chain joins TRBV30 to TRBJ1-3; D gene unclear. The CDR3 is 13 residues long. From germline, CDR1 is GTSNPN and CDR2 SVGIG (reference sequence). The V end was cut by 5 bases, the J end by 0 bases, with 8 bases between. This chain's CDR3 is CAWGLRSGNTIYF. The CDR3 DNA follows: TGTGCCTGGGGACTCCGCTCTGGAAACACCATATATTTT.

Within the sample, this clonotype is large. The chain employs TRBV20-1 and TRBJ2-7; no firm D call. The V gene lost 0 bases and the J gene lost 8 bases, with 26 bases spanning the gap. Looked up from germline, CDR1 is DFQATT and CDR2 is SNEGSKA (reference sequence). This CDR3 has 17 amino acids. The CDR3 sequence: CSARDLSWRDQEGQQYF. For the CDR3, the DNA is TGCAGTGCTAGAGATTTGTCTTGGAGAGACCAGGAAGGGCAGCAGTACTTC.

This clonotype is large. V is TRBV9 and J is TRBJ2-6, with D unresolved. V was cut by 6 bases and J by 0 bases, with 16 bases left in between. Germline-derived CDR1 and CDR2 are SGDLS and YYNGEE. This CDR3 has 17 residues. CDR3 DNA: TGTGCCAGCACTGGGCACTATAAGAGCTCTGGGGCCAACGTCCTGACTTTC. Translating gives CASTGHYKSSGANVLTF.

This clonotype turned up a few times. This clone may be a read error of a much larger clone one base away. The V gene is TRBV20-1, the J gene TRBJ2-3, with TRBD2 matching over 7 bases. The CDR3 loop spans 14 amino acids. The V and J ends lost 5 bases and 6 bases, in that order; junction bases with no gene match: 11. The germline gives CDR1 DFQATT, CDR2 SNEGSKA (reference sequence). The CDR3: CSAGLPGGGDTQYF. The DNA for the CDR3 is TGCAGTGCTGGCTTGCCGGGAGGAGGGGATACGCAGTATTTT.

This clonotype was observed a few times. The chain is built from TRBV5-1 and TRBJ2-5; 16 bases match TRBD2. V dropped 4 bases and J dropped 2; count of bases not matched to a gene: 2. Germline V gene sequence: CDR1 SGHRS, CDR2 YFSETQ. The CDR3 has 16 residues. The CDR3 DNA reads TGCGCCAGCAGCGAGGGACTAGCGGGAGGGCAAGAGACCCAGTACTTC. Protein: CASSEGLAGGQETQYF.

This clonotype ranks as large. V is TRBV20-1 and J is TRBJ2-4, with 11 bases that match TRBD1. Germline V gene lookup returns CDR1 DFQATT and CDR2 SNEGSKA (reference sequence). The J segment lost 7 bases and the V segment lost 2 bases, leaving 4 bases of the junction unmatched. The CDR3 runs 14 residues. CDR3 loop: CSARRRDRGNIQYF. CDR3 nucleotides: TGCAGTGCTAGAAGGAGGGACAGGGGGAACATTCAGTACTTC.

This sequence joins TRBV12-3 or TRBV12-4 and TRBJ1-1; D is uncertain. The V gene lost 3 bases and the J gene lost 6 bases, with 14 bases spanning the gap. The CDR3 length is 14 residues. This chain's CDR3 is CASSLLLSWSEAFF. The DNA for the CDR3 is TGTGCCAGCAGTTTGCTACTCTCGTGGTCTGAAGCTTTCTTT.

This clonotype is termed large (0.1 to 1%). The chain carries TRBV20-1 and TRBJ2-1; 11 nucleotides match TRBD2. Germline CDR1 and CDR2: DFQATT and SNEGSKA (reference sequence). This CDR3 contains 17 residues. Germline trimming cut 1 base from V and 0 bases from J; bases unmatched to any gene: 5. The CDR3, as DNA: TGCAGTGCTAGAGCAGGGACTAGCGGATACTCCTACAATGAGCAGTTCTTC. Encoded protein: CSARAGTSGYSYNEQFF.

This chain links TRBV20-1 with TRBJ2-7; 9 bases match TRBD1. V was pared by 1 base and J by 9 bases, with 13 bases of the junction left unmatched. Germline CDR1 and CDR2: DFQATT and SNEGSKA (reference sequence). This CDR3 has 15 residues. The CDR3 DNA follows: TGCAGTGCTAGAGGGAATACAGGGGGCATCCGCGGGCAGTACTTC. Translating it yields CSARGNTGGIRGQYF.

This clonotype is classed as medium-sized. The chain has TRBV5-4 and TRBJ2-1; TRBD1 aligns across 10 bases. CDR1 and CDR2 from the germline V gene are SGHNT and YYREEE (reference sequence). The CDR3 sequence is 17 residues long. V shed 4 bases and J 0 bases; nucleotides not matched to a gene: 7. The CDR3 sequence: CASSHPGQGSSYNEQFF. The CDR3 DNA sequence: TGTGCCAGCAGCCACCCGGGACAGGGGAGCTCCTACAATGAGCAGTTCTTC.

This clonotype was seen more than once but under ten times. The chain combines TRBV28 with TRBJ1-5; D is possibly TRBD1 (5 bases). Per germline, CDR1 MDHEN and CDR2 SYDVKM. The CDR3 is 16 residues long. Trimming shortened V by 6 bases and J by 3 bases, and 18 bases separated the two germline ends. The CDR3 is CASSSPTGQNNQPQHF. In DNA, the CDR3 is TGTGCCAGCAGCTCACCTACGGGGCAGAACAATCAGCCCCAGCATTTT.

In its sample, this clonotype ranks as large (0.1 to 1%). This chain uses TRBV5-1 with TRBJ2-7, with D perhaps TRBD1 or TRBD2 (5 bases each). The CDR3 extends over 17 amino acids. The V and J ends lost 0 bases and 1 base respectively, with 17 bases between them. Germline V gives CDR1 SGHRS, CDR2 YFSETQ. For the CDR3, the DNA is TGCGCCAGCAGCTTGGGTCCTAGCCTGAAGGGGTCCTACGAGCAGTACTTC. This sequence encodes CASSLGPSLKGSYEQYF.

This clonotype was counted a few times. Being one base from a much bigger clone, this may be a read error. This rearrangement joins TRBV30 to TRBJ2-2; D is ambiguous. CDR3 size: 13 residues. V was clipped by 5 bases and J by 6 bases, with 13 bases between them. Looked up from germline, CDR1 is GTSNPN and CDR2 is SVGIG (reference sequence). Here the CDR3 DNA reads TGTGCCTGGGCCGAGCGATTCGCCGGGGAGCTGTTTTTT. It is translated as CAWAERFAGELFF.

This clonotype is medium-sized by share. The chain links TRBV7-9 to TRBJ1-3, with D unclear. Germline CDR1 and CDR2: SEHNR and FQNEAQ (reference sequence). V was trimmed by 2 bases and J by 0 bases, leaving 8 bases between them. The CDR3 totals 15 residues. CDR3 DNA sequence: TGTGCCAGCAGCTTACACGGGAGCTCTGGAAACACCATATATTTT. Protein: CASSLHGSSGNTIYF.

In its sample, this clonotype ranks as large (0.1 to 1%). This rearrangement joins TRBV3-1 to TRBJ1-1; TRBD1 aligns across 8 bases. The CDR3 loop spans 17 amino acids. Germline V CDR1 and CDR2: LGHDT, YNNKEL (reference sequence). J gave up 2 bases and V 0 bases, and 8 bases lay outside the gene matches. CDR3 DNA sequence: TGTGCCAGCAGCCAAGATCGGCAGGGGGCCCGTAACACTGAAGCTTTCTTT. This codes for CASSQDRQGARNTEAFF.

This clonotype qualifies as large. The chain combines TRBV20-1 with TRBJ2-7; possible D gene TRBD1, 6 bases. Germline V CDR1 and CDR2: DFQATT, SNEGSKA (reference sequence). The germline V and J ends were trimmed by 0 bases and 2 bases, with 17 bases remaining between them. This CDR3 is 16 amino acids long. CDR3 nucleotide sequence: TGCAGTGCTAGAGACCCAACCGGGGACAAAGCCTACGAGCAGTACTTC. This encodes CSARDPTGDKAYEQYF.

V is TRBV12-3 or TRBV12-4 and J is TRBJ2-1; D remains ambiguous. V was cut by 5 bases and J by 4 bases, with 12 bases left in between. This CDR3 spans 14 amino acids. CDR3 amino acids: CASSQLLSYNEQFF. The CDR3 bases are TGTGCCAGCAGTCAGCTCTTGTCGTACAATGAGCAGTTCTTC.

This clonotype was counted only a few times. The genes are TRBV4-1 and TRBJ1-3; D uncertain. Trimming removed 1 base from V and 4 bases from J, with 2 bases in between. The CDR3 extends over 12 amino acids. Germline CDR1 reads MGHRA; CDR2 reads YSYEKL. CDR3: CASSQVGNTIYF. The CDR3 nucleotides read TGCGCCAGCAGCCAAGTGGGAAACACCATATATTTT.

This clonotype is medium-sized in the sample. This sequence joins TRBV7-6 and TRBJ2-7; a possible D gene is TRBD1 (5 bases). This CDR3 contains 18 residues. Germline V gene sequence: CDR1 SGHVS, CDR2 FNYEAQ. V gave up 4 bases and J gave up 0 bases, with 22 bases separating them. The DNA for the CDR3 is TGTGCCAGCAGCTCGCGAATACCGACAGACTGGTCCTCCTACGAGCAGTACTTC. Protein product: CASSSRIPTDWSSYEQYF.

This clonotype is medium-sized by share. This sequence joins TRBV7-9 and TRBJ2-6, with D possibly TRBD1 on 5 matching bases. Germline V gene data show CDR1 as SEHNR and CDR2 as FQNEAQ (reference sequence). CDR3 length: 17 residues. V lost 3 bases and J lost 2, with 14 bases in between. CDR3: CASSFQGRRTGANVLTF. CDR3 sequence (DNA): TGTGCCAGCAGCTTTCAGGGCCGAAGAACTGGGGCCAACGTCCTGACTTTC.

This clonotype turned up a few times. This chain connects TRBV12-3 or TRBV12-4 to TRBJ1-2, with a possible D match to TRBD1 (5 bases). V was cut by 2 bases and J by 4 bases, with 14 bases left in between. The CDR3 runs 15 residues. CDR3 nucleotides: TGTGCCAGCAGTTTATCCCCAGGGCTGAGCTATGGCTACACCTTC. It encodes CASSLSPGLSYGYTF.

Relative to its sample, this clonotype is large (0.1 to 1%). This chain uses TRBV10-1 with TRBJ1-5; D is uncertain. Trimming stripped 0 bases from V and 2 bases from J, with 2 bases between. The CDR3 sequence is 13 residues long. Germline CDR1 and CDR2: WNHNN and SYGVQD (reference sequence). This CDR3 is CASSESGNQPQHF. CDR3 DNA: TGCGCCAGCAGTGAGTCGGGCAATCAGCCCCAGCATTTT.

In its sample, this clonotype ranks as medium-sized. The V call is TRBV5-1, the J call TRBJ2-2; no firm D call. CDR3 size: 14 residues. Germline lookup yields CDR1 SGHRS and CDR2 YFSETQ. Between the trimmed V and J ends, which lost 0 bases and 4 bases, there was a span of 7 bases. CDR3 region: CASSLGRPTGELFF. The CDR3 DNA is TGCGCCAGCAGCTTGGGGCGTCCCACCGGGGAGCTGTTTTTT.

By share, this clonotype ranks as medium-sized. The J gene is TRBJ2-3, the V gene TRBV6-6; D is uncertain. V was cut by 4 bases and J by 4 bases, with 6 bases left in between. CDR1 is MNHNY and CDR2 is SVGAGI in the germline V gene (reference sequence). The CDR3 consists of 12 residues. The CDR3 region is CASSLEPDTQYF. DNA of the CDR3: TGTGCCAGCAGTTTAGAACCAGATACGCAGTATTTT.

By sample share, this clonotype is large. The chain is built from TRBV7-9 and TRBJ2-7, with D perhaps TRBD1 (6 bases). Germline CDR1 and CDR2: SEHNR and FQNEAQ (reference sequence). This CDR3 has 13 residues. V shed 2 bases and J shed 3 bases, with 8 bases lying between them. The CDR3 loop reads CASSLRGGYEQYF. In DNA, the CDR3 is TGTGCCAGCAGCTTAAGAGGGGGCTACGAGCAGTACTTC.

This clonotype is deemed large. The chain is built from TRBV5-6 and TRBJ2-7; D tentatively fits TRBD1 or TRBD2 (6 bases each). The CDR3 sequence is 14 residues long. The V end was cut by 4 bases, the J end by 0 bases, with 11 bases between. The germline V gene has CDR1 SGHDT and CDR2 YYEEEE. The CDR3 DNA sequence: TGTGCCAGCAGCCGCGGGACAAGCTCCTACGAGCAGTACTTC. As protein: CASSRGTSSYEQYF.

Judged by abundance, this clonotype is medium-sized (0.01 to 0.1%). Since a much larger clone is just one base distant, this may be a read error. The chain links TRBV6-5 to TRBJ2-7, with 7 bases aligning to TRBD1. Trimming removed 8 bases from V and 2 bases from J; junction bases left unmatched: 9. The CDR3 runs 14 residues. Per germline, CDR1 MNHEY and CDR2 SVGAGI. CDR3 DNA: TGTGCCAGCGCCCCCGGGGACAGAACCTACGAGCAGTACTTC. As protein: CASAPGDRTYEQYF.

By frequency in the sample, this clonotype is large (0.1 to 1%). The CDR3 DNA is TGTGCCAGCAGCGTTGGACAGGGGGATGGCTACACCTTC. As protein: CASSVGQGDGYTF. The V gene is TRBV9, the J gene TRBJ1-2; TRBD1 agrees at 10 bases. The CDR3 contains 13 residues. V was pared by 2 bases and J by 6 bases, with 1 base of the junction left unmatched. Germline V gene data show CDR1 as SGDLS and CDR2 as YYNGEE.